This T cell receptor (beta chain) was captured by sequencing in a study of blood T cell repertoires in COVID-19. This CDR3 is 16 amino acids long. V shed 4 bases and J 0 bases; nucleotides not matched to a gene: 8. Germline V CDR1 and CDR2: LNHDA, SQIVND (reference sequence). The authors' processing: Nucleated cell number was recorded as an estimate derived from reference gene primer amplification. The assay was immunoSEQ multiplex PCR, and TCRdb's table has in-frame clones only and misses some. V and J calls and clone size are as listed in that table; D and trimming were resolved from the DNA. This repertoire shows around 63,000 clones, approximately 87% found once; its top ten account for about 6.8%.

The rearrangement uses TRBV19 and TRBJ1-2, with 7 bases that match TRBD1. Input material: peripheral blood. The sequence came from a man between 60 and 75 years old with acute or convalescent COVID-19. CDR3 region: CASSRGTAEANYGYTF. DNA for the CDR3: TGTGCCAGTAGTAGGGGGACAGCCGAAGCTAACTATGGCTACACCTTC. Variable domain in full (rest from reference TRBV19 and TRBJ1-2): DGGITQSPKYLFRKEGQNVTLSCEQNLNHDAMYWYRQDPGQGLRLIYYSQIVNDFQKGDIAEGYSVSREKKESFPLTVTSAQKNPTAFYLCASSRGTAEANYGYTFGSGTRLTVV.